The entry that follows covers one TCR beta chain sequence. These data come from a study of OX40 agonist ivuxolimab in advanced cancers. Turning to the study itself: Every 2 weeks, ivuxolimab was infused into the patients intravenously at between 0.01 and 10 mg/kg. Head and neck, renal cell, melanoma or hepatocellular carcinoma were the cancers that dose-escalation patients had.

On cycle 4 day 1 and cycle 7 day 1, as well as at baseline, blood was sampled. The CDR3 is 10 amino acids. V was pared by 6 bases and J by 0 bases, with 0 bases between. CDR1 is WSHSY, CDR2 SAAADI, per germline. Sequencing used immunoSEQ multiplex PCR; TCRdb keeps in-frame clones, though not all of them. This table holds more than 7,000 clones, roughly 90% found once. This specimen was CD4+ or CD8+ T cells sorted from blood, taken in a trial of the OX40 agonist ivuxolimab. The receptor's source is an adult with an advanced solid tumor such as melanoma, head and neck, liver or kidney cancer. This rearrangement joins TRBV10-2 to TRBJ2-7, with D uncertain. The CDR3 spells CASSSYEQYF. CDR3 sequence (DNA): TGCGCCAGCAGCTCCTACGAGCAGTACTTC.